This T cell receptor (beta chain) originates from a study of CD8 T cells in Susac syndrome. Reverse transcription of roughly 0.45 to 1 ug RNA used random hexamers. immunoSEQ multiplex PCR amplified TCR beta CDR3 across 54 Vbeta, 13 Jbeta. TCRdb itself ran the immunoSEQ multiplex PCR reads through MiXCR, one entry per CDR3 protein. The profile shows around 200,000 distinct CDR3 sequences, more than 85% of them singletons. The CDR3 contains 14 residues. V lost 3 bases and J lost 7; bases outside the gene matches: 7. Germline V gene lookup returns CDR1 DFQATT and CDR2 SNEGSKA (reference sequence). TCR beta sequencing covered blood CD8+ and CD4+ T cells. The multiple sclerosis controls were treatment-naive patients with relapsing-remitting disease that was stable or active. In contrast to the negatively isolated CD8+ and CD4+ T cells, TEMRA cells were FACS-enriched.

V is TRBV20-1 and J is TRBJ1-2; 11 nucleotides match TRBD1. The sample consisted of CD4+ T cells from PBMCs. The sequence came from a human donor with multiple sclerosis. As DNA, the CDR3 is TGCAGTGCTAGGACCGGACAGGGGGCTGGTGGCTACACCTTC. Protein: CSARTGQGAGGYTF.